Sequencing of this T cell receptor beta chain was carried out in a study of T cell changes during pregnancy in multiple sclerosis (dated by TCRdb to between 2018 and 2021). Background for the entire study: The study looked at changes in the T cell repertoire across pregnancy in women with multiple sclerosis.

The germline V gene gives CDR1 as SGHRS and CDR2 as YFSETQ. V is pruned by 4 bases and J by 4 bases, leaving 3 bases of the junction without a gene match. Counted from cysteine to phenylalanine, this CDR3 has 14 amino acids. The kept DNA is CDR3 alone, 42 bases in frame from the first base. Preparation of the library involved the immunoSEQ multiplex PCR assay. Imported from immuneACCESS, the table was reduced by TCRdb to in-frame sequences with V and J called. These copies leave out some clones; in studies compared against another copy, an unresolved V gene accounts for under half, and the cause of the remainder is not known. This sample lists 55,000 to 85,000 clones; roughly nine tenths were detected once. The ten largest account for about 1% of the sample. This clone showed up just once. The antigen it binds to is not known. The sample holds no much larger clone one base away, and base qualities are not on file.

This receptor was identified in a female donor with multiple sclerosis, enrolled in a pregnancy study. The input for sequencing was peripheral blood, taken in the third trimester of pregnancy. Rearrangement joined TRBV5-1 to TRBJ1-4, with TRBD1 matching 8 junction bases. The DNA reads TGCGCCAGCAGCACGGGACAGGTTAATGAAAAACTGTTTTTT. Protein translation: CASSTGQVNEKLFF.